This TCR beta chain was identified in a study of T cell responses to AZD1222 COVID-19 vaccine. Points on this clone: Its matching antigen is unknown.

TCRdb keeps only in-frame clones here, not all; method: immunoSEQ multiplex PCR. The sample yields roughly 50,000 clones, about 83% seen once. Study conclusions and caveats: Clonal diversity may have been underestimated in mostly white British donors. None of the repertoires were sampled until the peak T cell response had passed.

The CDR3 sequence is 16 residues long. The germline CDR1 and CDR2 sequences are MNHNY and SVGAGI (reference sequence). V was clipped by 2 bases and J by 2 bases; unmatched bases: 5. Here the sequenced sample was peripheral blood, taken on day 0 of AZD1222 vaccination. This receptor was identified in an adult in good health. The genes are TRBV6-6 and TRBJ2-3, with 9 positions matching TRBD2. The CDR3 DNA reads TGTGCCAGCAGTTACGGAGCGGGAGGAGCCACAGATACGCAGTATTTT. It yields the protein CASSYGAGGATDTQYF.